Listed below are T cell receptor beta chains from one sample, sequenced in a study of glioma-infiltrating T cells after dendritic cell vaccination. Some clones are missing from TCRdb's copy, which holds only in-frame ones; the method was immunoSEQ multiplex PCR. The sample contains tens of thousands of clones, around 83% of which appear only once. The sample was blood, taken after dendritic cell vaccination. The receptors were gathered from a human donor with glioblastoma. Both conserved end residues are part of each CDR3. D genes are given only for firm matches. Clone size appears in some rows only: once, few, many, or a class for an expanded clone.

d_call | j_call | v_call | clone_size | cdr3_aa | cdr3_nt
. | TRBJ1-1 | TRBV15 | once | CATSRDGTVGKAFF | TGTGCCACCAGCAGAGATGGAACCGTCGGGAAAGCTTTCTTT
. | TRBJ1-6 | TRBV6-6 | . | CASSHRVANNSPLHF | TGTGCCAGCAGTCACAGGGTCGCAAATAATTCACCCCTCCACTTT
. | TRBJ2-1 | TRBV2 | . | CASSVSMRGIDEQFF | TGTGCCAGCAGTGTATCAATGCGAGGTATCGATGAGCAGTTCTTC
TRBD2 | TRBJ2-1 | TRBV27 | . | CASRPTSGGYNEQFF | TGTGCCAGCAGACCAACTAGCGGGGGATACAATGAGCAGTTCTTC
TRBD2 | TRBJ2-5 | TRBV11-2 | . | CASSFSGGALETQYF | TGTGCCAGCAGCTTTAGCGGGGGGGCCTTAGAGACCCAGTACTTC
. | TRBJ1-4 | TRBV28 | . | CASNPAGAAREKLFF | TGTGCCAGCAATCCGGCGGGGGCGGCAAGGGAAAAACTGTTTTTT
TRBD1 | TRBJ1-6 | TRBV11-2 | . | CASSTHRGSNSPLHF | TGTGCCAGCAGCACCCACAGGGGCTCTAATTCACCCCTCCACTTT
. | TRBJ1-2 | TRBV25-1 | once | CASSEGGEVYGYTF | TGTGCCAGCAGTGAAGGGGGGGAAGTCTATGGCTACACCTTC
. | TRBJ2-3 | TRBV5-6 | . | CASSFARTYTQYF | TGTGCCAGCAGTTTTGCCCGCACATATACGCAGTATTTT
TRBD1 | TRBJ1-4 | TRBV6-1 | few | CASRTGGGPNEKLFF | TGTGCCAGCAGGACAGGGGGCGGTCCTAATGAAAAACTGTTTTTT
TRBD2 | TRBJ2-3 | TRBV5-6 | . | CASSSLTSGGTDTQYF | TGTGCCAGCAGCTCCCTCACTAGCGGGGGCACAGATACGCAGTATTTT
. | TRBJ1-2 | TRBV14 | . | CASSRNRADALGYTF | TGTGCCAGCAGCCGAAACAGGGCCGATGCATTGGGCTACACCTTC
TRBD1 | TRBJ1-2 | TRBV5-1 | . | CASSVTGTGNHGYTF | TGCGCCAGCAGCGTAACCGGGACAGGGAACCATGGCTACACCTTC
TRBD1 | TRBJ1-1 | TRBV5-6 | . | CASSLDKGTGGDTEAFF | TGTGCCAGCAGCTTGGACAAAGGGACAGGGGGAGACACTGAAGCTTTCTTT
. | TRBJ1-1 | TRBV5-6 | once | CASSWDWTNTEAFF | TGTGCCAGCAGCTGGGACTGGACGAACACTGAAGCTTTCTTT
TRBD1 | TRBJ2-7 | TRBV6-5 | . | CAKGQPHYEQYF | TGTGCCAAGGGACAGCCTCATTACGAGCAGTACTTC
TRBD1 | TRBJ2-7 | TRBV7-9 | . | CASSLQGAGRYEQYF | TGTGCCAGCAGCTTACAGGGGGCGGGTCGCTACGAGCAGTACTTC
TRBD1 | TRBJ1-3 | TRBV10-3 | . | CAISEGQGAISGNTIYF | TGTGCCATCAGTGAGGGGCAGGGGGCGATCTCTGGAAACACCATATATTTT
TRBD1 | TRBJ1-2 | TRBV5-1 | . | CASSPQGAPGDGYTF | TGCGCCAGCAGTCCCCAGGGGGCGCCTGGTGATGGCTACACCTTC
. | TRBJ2-1 | TRBV15 | . | CATSRVLGEQFF | TGTGCCACCAGCCGGGTTCTTGGTGAGCAGTTCTTC
. | TRBJ1-1 | TRBV27 | . | CASSPYRDTQGDTEAFF | TGTGCCAGCAGTCCTTACCGGGACACTCAGGGTGACACTGAAGCTTTCTTT
TRBD2 | TRBJ2-5 | TRBV29-1 | . | CSVIAGGLGETQYF | TGCAGCGTTATAGCGGGGGGGCTGGGAGAGACCCAGTACTTC
. | TRBJ2-1 | TRBV15 | . | CATSSSINEQFF | TGTGCCACCAGCAGTTCTATAAATGAGCAGTTCTTC
TRBD1 | TRBJ2-1 | TRBV9 | few | CASSVDRETYNEQFF | TGTGCCAGCAGCGTGGACAGGGAAACCTACAATGAGCAGTTCTTC
TRBD1 | TRBJ2-1 | TRBV5-1 | . | CASSLDRGSYNEQFF | TGCGCCAGCAGCTTGGACAGGGGATCCTACAATGAGCAGTTCTTC
TRBD2 | TRBJ2-2 | TRBV9 | . | CASSVRLAGGTGELFF | TGTGCCAGCAGCGTAAGGCTAGCGGGGGGAACCGGGGAGCTGTTTTTT
. | TRBJ2-7 | TRBV30 | . | CAFRVGTRSREQYF | TGTGCCTTTAGGGTCGGGACACGGTCTAGGGAGCAGTACTTC
. | TRBJ1-5 | TRBV19 | few | CASSLPPGAPSNQPQHF | TGTGCCAGTAGTCTACCCCCGGGAGCTCCTAGCAATCAGCCCCAGCATTTT
. | TRBJ1-2 | TRBV7-9 | . | CASAAGPNYGYTF | TGTGCCAGCGCGGCGGGGCCTAACTATGGCTACACCTTC
TRBD1 | TRBJ1-2 | TRBV7-9 | once | CASSPPQGEFGVYTF | TGTGCCAGCAGCCCCCCCCAGGGGGAATTCGGAGTCTACACCTTC
TRBD1 | TRBJ1-2 | TRBV5-8 | . | CASSSRRLRDSPNYGYTF | TGTGCCAGCAGCTCGAGACGCCTACGGGACAGCCCTAACTATGGCTACACCTTC
TRBD1 | TRBJ1-1 | TRBV6-5 | . | CASSRQGEAFF | TGTGCCAGCAGCCGACAGGGAGAGGCTTTCTTT
. | TRBJ1-1 | TRBV4-3 | few | CASSQEPQGMNTEAFF | TGCGCCAGCAGCCAAGAGCCCCAGGGGATGAACACTGAAGCTTTCTTT
. | TRBJ1-2 | TRBV2 | . | CASSESTDNYGYTF | TGTGCCAGCAGCGAATCGACAGACAACTATGGCTACACCTTC
. | TRBJ1-1 | TRBV29-1 | . | CSVSHRVANTEAFF | TGCAGCGTTTCTCACAGGGTGGCGAACACTGAAGCTTTCTTT
. | TRBJ1-4 | TRBV7-2 | . | CASSLDPGEKLFF | TGTGCCAGCAGCTTGGACCCGGGAGAAAAACTGTTTTTT
. | TRBJ2-5 | TRBV7-9 | . | CASSLDRDQETQYF | TGTGCCAGCAGCTTAGACAGGGACCAAGAGACCCAGTACTTC
. | TRBJ2-2 | TRBV11-3 | . | CASSLDGEAGELFF | TGTGCCAGCAGCTTAGATGGAGAGGCCGGGGAGCTGTTTTTT
. | TRBJ1-2 | TRBV6-6 | few | CASSYEGGSNYGYTF | TGTGCCAGCAGTTACGAAGGGGGATCTAACTATGGCTACACCTTC
. | TRBJ1-2 | TRBV10-3 | . | CAISEGGPTRSYGYTF | TGTGCCATCAGTGAGGGAGGGCCCACCCGAAGCTATGGCTACACCTTC
TRBD1 | TRBJ1-1 | TRBV7-8 | . | CASSLRTGFEAFF | TGTGCCAGCAGCTTACGGACAGGGTTTGAAGCTTTCTTT
. | TRBJ1-6 | TRBV9 | once | CASSPDDNSPLHF | TGTGCCAGCAGCCCAGATGATAATTCACCCCTCCACTTT
. | TRBJ1-2 | TRBV30 | once | CAWGGASNYGYTF | TGTGCTTGGGGGGGGGCCTCTAACTATGGCTACACCTTC
. | TRBJ1-1 | TRBV5-6 | once | CASSFSGVATEAFF | TGTGCCAGCAGCTTCTCAGGGGTCGCCACTGAAGCTTTCTTT
TRBD1 | TRBJ2-5 | TRBV4-1 | few | CASSRRTGEETQYF | TGCGCCAGCAGCCGCCGGACAGGGGAAGAGACCCAGTACTTC
. | TRBJ2-1 | TRBV30 | . | CAWRTDGNRGNEQFF | TGTGCCTGGAGGACGGACGGAAATAGGGGGAATGAGCAGTTCTTC
TRBD2 | TRBJ2-2 | TRBV2 | . | CASRRTSGDLSGELFF | TGTGCCAGCAGACGGACTAGCGGGGATTTGTCCGGGGAGCTGTTTTTT
TRBD2 | TRBJ2-5 | TRBV7-3 | . | CASSLSGGPGEETQYF | TGTGCCAGCAGCTTATCGGGGGGGCCAGGAGAAGAGACCCAGTACTTC
. | TRBJ1-1 | TRBV6-1 | few | CASLGSGVEAFF | TGTGCCAGTCTAGGGTCCGGGGTAGAGGCTTTCTTT
TRBD2 | TRBJ2-7 | TRBV9 | . | CASSITSGEPHEQYF | TGTGCCAGCAGCATAACTAGCGGGGAGCCCCACGAGCAGTACTTC
TRBD2 | TRBJ2-2 | TRBV2 | . | CASSPSGGAYTGELFF | TGTGCCAGCAGCCCTAGCGGGGGGGCGTACACCGGGGAGCTGTTTTTT
TRBD1 | TRBJ1-6 | TRBV13 | . | CASSSLDRFSPSPLHF | TGTGCCAGCAGCTCCCTGGACAGGTTCTCTCCTTCACCCCTCCACTTT
. | TRBJ1-2 | TRBV5-6 | few | CASRDTGFGYTF | TGTGCCAGCAGAGATACAGGGTTTGGCTACACCTTC
TRBD2 | TRBJ2-7 | TRBV19 | once | CASSVGEGYYEQYF | TGTGCCAGTAGTGTGGGGGAGGGATACTACGAGCAGTACTTC
. | TRBJ1-1 | TRBV7-3 | . | CASSLLRSDTEAFF | TGTGCCAGCAGCTTATTGAGATCGGACACTGAAGCTTTCTTT
. | TRBJ1-5 | TRBV6-1 | once | CASSEGEFYSNQPQHF | TGTGCCAGCAGTGAAGGGGAGTTCTATAGCAATCAGCCCCAGCATTTT
TRBD2 | TRBJ2-3 | TRBV5-1 | . | CASSVGLAGRRISTDTQYF | TGCGCCAGCAGCGTGGGACTAGCGGGGCGAAGGATTAGCACAGATACGCAGTATTTT
. | TRBJ2-2 | TRBV30 | . | CAWKQDPNTGELFF | TGTGCCTGGAAACAGGACCCGAACACCGGGGAGCTGTTTTTT
TRBD2 | TRBJ2-7 | TRBV30 | . | CAWGRLAGGLEQYF | TGTGCCTGGGGCCGACTAGCGGGGGGTCTCGAGCAGTACTTC
. | TRBJ1-1 | TRBV6-6 | . | CASRDGGRDEAFF | TGTGCCAGCAGAGACGGGGGGCGGGATGAAGCTTTCTTT